This T cell receptor (beta chain) was captured in a study of shared clonotypes between healthy human individuals (TCRdb year 2020). Some background on the complete study: A couple of women and a few men aged 18 to 49 years were included in the cohort. To estimate repertoire size and how much clonotype sharing occurs between individuals, the study deeply sequenced the blood TCR repertoires of five healthy adults. To increase sequencing depth and limit assay-specific biases, different laboratories used diverse techniques to prepare libraries and sequence TCR repertoires. Between about 0.9 and 8.9 billion PBMCs per donor were obtained by leukapheresis. For each donor, CD4 naive and CD4 memory were each given three plates, CD8 naive was given two plates, and CD8 memory was given one plate.

TCR CDR3 regions were amplified from genomic DNA by multiplex PCR using the deep immunoSEQ assay. Extracted genomic DNA from each cell subset was spread evenly across all wells of several immunoSEQ 96-well plates, with each plate serving as a replicate. For sorted subsets, approximately 190 ng of genomic DNA, equivalent to tens of thousands of T cell genomes, went into each replicate PCR. Purified libraries were quantified with a Qubit 3.0 fluorometer, sized on a Bioanalyzer 2100, and re-quantified with the KAPA Library Quantification kit. Every immunoSEQ 96-well plate was sequenced on a dedicated single-read 150-cycle Illumina NextSeq 550 flow cell. Per the authors' processing: Because the immunoSEQ output held only junctional sequences and lacked quality scores, the filtering could not match the filtering applied to full-length reads. Sequences were annotated with PyIR, a Python wrapper for IgBLAST v1.9, using IMGT germline references to assign V/J genes and CDR3. Reads with weak V/J assignments (E-value above 1e-6), missing CDR3, stop codons, out-of-frame junctions, or ambiguous translated residues were removed. A V3J clonotype was defined by an identical inferred V gene, J gene, and CDR3 amino acid sequence. To compute the percentage overlap between repertoires, the number of shared unique clonotypes was divided by the size of the smaller repertoire. Richness of each repertoire was evaluated using RTK rarefaction, the Chao1 estimator, and Recon v2.1 estimates of unobserved clonotypes. Generation probabilities were computed with OLGA for all TCRbeta clonotypes obtained by the gDNA method from four donors. TCRdb limited this immuneACCESS table to in-frame rearrangements with V and J called. A share of clones is missing; checked studies link under half to unresolved V genes, and the rest is unexplained. Clonal size and the V and J genes are those of that table, whereas D and trimming came from the DNA. In all, the sample holds over a million clones, and roughly 96% of those were seen once. In total, the top ten clones hold over 1% of the sample.

Regarding this clone: Its antigen is currently not known. Base qualities are not recorded, but no much larger clone differs from it by a single base.

Spanning cysteine to phenylalanine, the CDR3 consists of 16 amino acids. Only the CDR3 region is kept as DNA, spanning 48 bases read in frame from base 1. For CDR1 and CDR2, the germline V gene lists SQVTM and ANQGSEA. Compared with germline, V lacks 5 bases and J lacks 0 bases; bases without a gene match: 12. What the study reported, not specific to this receptor: Because the study included a small number of donors, the genetic and exposure-history diversity represented was limited. Incomplete sequencing was indicated by rarefaction of sorted-subset datasets, despite the large sequencing depth. Sharing across a few donors was observed for about 5% of naive CD4, 3% to 3.5% of naive CD8, 2% to 2.5% of memory CD4, and roughly 0.4% of memory CD8 clonotypes. Estimated clonotype richness was generally larger for naive than for memory subsets. Based on pairwise subsampling, the degree of clonotype sharing among donors was expected to be affected by sequencing depth. Sampling was restricted to blood, and TCR repertoires in tissue are likely to differ from TCR repertoires in blood. Compared with non-shared clonotypes, the clonotypes found in all four sorted-subset donors had higher generation probabilities.

The donors were healthy, HIV-negative adults who had no recently reported acute infections or vaccinations. All donors were Caucasian adults living in Nashville, Tennessee, USA. Magnetic negative selection was used to enrich CD4+ T cells, after which naive cells were positively selected on CD45RA and the negative fraction became the memory subset. After blood collection by leukapheresis, PBMCs were isolated using Ficoll-Histopaque density gradient centrifugation and then cryopreserved in the vapor phase of liquid nitrogen. Analytical flow cytometry was used to check the purity and quantity of each magnetically sorted T cell population. Genomic DNA was isolated from each sorted fraction and quantified by UV absorbance on a Nanodrop 2000c.

The chain joins TRBV29-1 to TRBJ2-7; 8 central nucleotides agree with TRBD2. Sequencing input: naive CD4+ T cells sorted from blood. Sample cell subset or site, as interpreted from the label and publication: CD45RA+ positively selected. The TCR sequence derives from a man younger than 45 in good health. The CDR3 protein is CSVQSGIAGSSYEQYF. The nucleotide sequence is TGCAGCGTTCAATCCGGTATAGCGGGGTCCTCCTACGAGCAGTACTTC.